The entry below describes one TCR beta chain. Its cognate antigen is unknown. The sample originates from a study of T cell responses to AZD1222 COVID-19 vaccine. Study-wide context: Pooling was applied to second doses at about 4 or about 12 weeks. General observations from the study: Across spike, vaccine-associated CD4 TCRs were found, dominant at 160-218 and 743-854. The study identified only five to seven AZD1222 recipients as seropositive at baseline. Following two doses of AZD1222, Spike-specific TCR breadth and depth rose.

CDR3 length: 13 residues. V was pared by 3 bases and J by 14 bases, with 19 bases between. Germline V gives CDR1 SGHVS, CDR2 FQNEAQ. Profiled with immunoSEQ multiplex PCR; TCRdb holds only in-frame clones, not every one. The sample includes about 120,000 clones, about nine tenths of them seen just once. The TCR was taken from an adult in good health. The V and J genes are TRBV7-8 and TRBJ1-1, with D hard to call. The sample consisted of peripheral blood, taken on day 0 of AZD1222 vaccination. The CDR3: CASSLTAVGSAFF. The CDR3, as DNA: TGTGCCAGCAGCTTGACGGCTGTTGGTAGTGCGTTCTTT.